This T cell receptor beta chain was profiled in a study of blood T cell repertoires in COVID-19. In the study overall: There were acute and convalescent COVID-19 samples, and they came from the United States, Italy and Spain. Nucleic acid was either cDNA or gDNA, and it came from T cells, B-cell-depleted T cells, or PBMCs.

This clone showed up just once. J gave up 5 bases and V 3 bases, and 8 bases lay outside the gene matches. Germline lookup yields CDR1 KGHSH and CDR2 LQKENI. The CDR3 length is 17 residues. Authors' analysis steps: Amplification of reference gene primers provided the estimated nucleated cell counts. The repertoire was sequenced with immunoSEQ multiplex PCR; TCRdb's copy has only in-frame clones and lacks some. V, J and clone size are taken as reported in that table, and D and trimming were inferred from the DNA itself. The data contain about 75,000 clones, roughly 87% of them seen just once; the ten biggest clones take up roughly 6.1%.

V gene TRBV18 combines with J gene TRBJ2-5, with TRBD2 matching over 14 bases. This sequence originates from a woman in her forties or fifties with acute or convalescent COVID-19. Sequencing was carried out using peripheral blood. Here the CDR3 DNA reads TGTGCCAGCTCACCCCTCGGGACTAGCGGGAGACAGGAGACCCAGTACTTC. It translates to CASSPLGTSGRQETQYF.